What follows describes a single T cell receptor (beta chain). The CDR3 loop spans 13 amino acids. CDR1 is MGHDK, CDR2 SYGVNS, per germline. Deletions cut 2 bases from V and 1 base from J, with 5 bases between. Only in-frame clones appear in the TCRdb table, and some are missing; sequencing was by immunoSEQ multiplex PCR. The sample yields 250,000 to 300,000 clones, about 90% seen once. The sample belongs to a study of cytomegalovirus exposure and HLA in healthy donors. The chain uses TRBV25-1 and TRBJ1-1; D remains ambiguous. This receptor was obtained from a woman under 30 in good health and CMV-seronegative. Input material: PBMCs. CDR3 coding DNA: TGTGCCAGCAGTGAACGTCCGAACACTGAAGCTTTCTTT. Its translation: CASSERPNTEAFF.